Below, one TCR beta chain is given with its context. As yet, its antigen is unknown. The data originate from a study of T cells expressing NK-cell markers. Study-level background: It was sorted CD3+CD56-NKG2C+, CD3+CD56+NKG2C- and CD3+CD56+NKG2C+ T cells that provided the TCR beta repertoires. General study findings and limits: For a few donors, these clonotypes were likewise the leading ones in the CD3+CD56-NKG2C+ fraction.

The CDR3 length is 13 residues. Germline CDR1 SGHRS, CDR2 YFSETQ. Libraries used 5'RACE template switching adding universal primer site and UMIs. Each CDR3 protein gets one entry in TCRdb, which reprocessed the 5' RACE reads and gives no DNA. In all, the sample yields 550,000 or so distinct CDR3 sequences. The sample was blood T cells: a sorted CD56 or NKG2C T cell subset, CD4+ or CD8+ T cells, or bulk PBMC T cells (not recorded which). This receptor was obtained from a man aged 18 to 30 in good health. The rearrangement joins TRBV5-1 to TRBJ2-4; TCRdb's D call, TRBD2, is unchecked because there is no DNA. CDR3 protein: CASSLAAGNIQYF.